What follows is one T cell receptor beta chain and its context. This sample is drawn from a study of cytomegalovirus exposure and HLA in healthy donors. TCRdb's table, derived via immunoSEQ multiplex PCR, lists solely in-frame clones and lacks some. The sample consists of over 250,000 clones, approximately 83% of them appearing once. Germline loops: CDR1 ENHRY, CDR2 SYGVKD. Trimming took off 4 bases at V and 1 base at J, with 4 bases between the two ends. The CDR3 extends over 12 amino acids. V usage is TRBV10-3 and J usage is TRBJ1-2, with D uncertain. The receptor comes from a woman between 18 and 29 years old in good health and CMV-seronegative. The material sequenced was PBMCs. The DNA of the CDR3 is TGTGCCATCAGTGCCGGTAACTATGGCTACACCTTC. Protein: CAISAGNYGYTF.